This T cell receptor beta chain derives from a study of PD-L1 blockade in urothelial cancer. At the level of the study: Individuals in the cohort had been given 0 to 3 earlier chemotherapy regimens. Median blood clonality was roughly 0.074, with 82,636 unique TCRs.

As for time point: pretreatment peripheral blood. General observations from the study: Clones that were tumor-associated expanded more in the blood of durable-benefit patients at 3 weeks.

Each PCR contained spiked-in synthetic TCR analog templates. Only in-frame clones appear in the TCRdb table, and some are missing; sequencing was by immunoSEQ multiplex PCR. This sample has 100,000 to 150,000 clones, with around 84% found just once. Germline values: CDR1 SEHNR, CDR2 FQNEAQ (reference sequence). V shed 1 base, J shed 3 bases, and the junction held 0 bases outside the gene matches. CDR3 length: 15 amino acids. A note on this clone: Its antigen is as yet unknown.

The chain recombines TRBV7-9 with TRBJ1-4; 9 bases align to TRBD1. This clonotype was sampled from a man between 50 and 59 years old with urothelial cancer. The sample consisted of PBMCs, taken around atezolizumab (anti-PD-L1) treatment. CDR3 residues: CASSLGDRANEKLFF. CDR3 bases: TGTGCCAGCAGCTTAGGGGACAGGGCTAATGAAAAACTGTTTTTT.